Shown below are 20 T cell receptor beta chains from a single sample sequenced in a study of graft-versus-host responses after intestinal transplantation. The method was immunoSEQ multiplex PCR; TCRdb's version includes in-frame clones alone and lacks a portion of them. The sample carries some 80,000 clones, about 91% recorded once. Which antigens these TCRs recognize remains unknown. This specimen was unstimulated CD8+ T cells sorted from spleen or lymph node cells, taken before transplant. All receptors derive from a human donor who was the organ donor for an intestinal transplant.

The genes are TRBV5-1 and TRBJ2-1, with 9 bases fitting TRBD2. V trimming: 4 bases; J trimming: 5 bases; junction bases outside the gene matches: 7. The CDR3 consists of 15 residues. Germline CDR1 reads SGHRS; CDR2 reads YFSETQ. Here the CDR3 DNA reads TGCGCCAGCAGCGGTAGCGGGAGTAGTAACAATGAGCAGTTCTTC. Translated, it gives CASSGSGSSNNEQFF.

The V call is TRBV29-1, the J call TRBJ1-2; D is undetermined. The CDR3 extends over 14 amino acids. Deletions cut 0 bases from V and 0 bases from J, with 8 bases between. Germline values: CDR1 SQVTM, CDR2 ANQGSEA. The CDR3 DNA sequence: TGCAGCGTTGAAGATACCCAAGCTAACTATGGCTACACCTTC. It translates to CSVEDTQANYGYTF. The whole variable domain, filled in from reference TRBV29-1 and TRBJ1-2, reads SAVISQKPSRDICQRGTSLTIQCQVDSQVTMMFWYRQQPGQSLTLIATANQGSEATYESGFVIDKFPISRPNLTFSTLTVSNMSPEDSSIYLCSVEDTQANYGYTFGSGTRLTVV.

The rearrangement joins TRBV5-1 to TRBJ2-1; 8 bases agree with TRBD1. This CDR3 is 16 amino acids long. Germline V CDR1 and CDR2: SGHRS, YFSETQ. The J segment lost 2 bases and the V segment lost 6 bases, leaving 10 bases of the junction unmatched. CDR3 amino acids: CASTPRGQATYNEQFF. CDR3 coding DNA: TGCGCCAGCACCCCTAGGGGACAGGCAACCTACAATGAGCAGTTCTTC.

The chain links TRBV5-4 to TRBJ2-2; no clear D. Trimming cost V 3 bases and J 6 bases, with 6 bases left between them. The CDR3 is 12 amino acids. Germline CDR1 is SGHNT and CDR2 is YYREEE (reference sequence). The DNA for the CDR3 is TGTGCCAGCAGCTCTTTTTCCGGGGAGCTGTTTTTT. Amino acid sequence: CASSSFSGELFF.

The genes are TRBV7-9 and TRBJ1-1, with D perhaps matching TRBD1 (6 bases). CDR1 is SEHNR and CDR2 is FQNEAQ in the germline V gene (reference sequence). With 7 bases removed from V and 0 bases from J, the gap between germline ends came to 24 bases. The length of the CDR3 is 18 residues. CDR3 region: CASTSSARGGPVNTEAFF. CDR3 DNA sequence: TGTGCCAGCACCTCATCTGCGAGAGGGGGGCCTGTGAACACTGAAGCTTTCTTT. The whole variable domain, remainder taken from reference TRBV7-9 and TRBJ1-1, is DTGVSQNPRHKITKRGQNVTFRCDPISEHNRLYWYRQTLGQGPEFLTYFQNEAQLEKSRLLSDRFSAERPKGSFSTLEIQRTEQGDSAMYLCASTSSARGGPVNTEAFFGQGTRLTVV.

The CDR3 protein is CASSLQGSSYEQYF. The CDR3 nucleotides are TGTGCCAGCAGTCTACAGGGGAGCTCCTACGAGCAGTACTTC. The V call is TRBV6-5, the J call TRBJ2-7; 7 bases fit TRBD1. Germline V gene sequence: CDR1 MNHEY, CDR2 SVGAGI. The V and J ends lost 5 bases and 0 bases, in that order; junction bases with no gene match: 4. This CDR3 has 14 amino acids.

The chain couples TRBV7-9 to TRBJ2-2; maybe TRBD1 (6 bases). The CDR3 covers 16 residues. Germline V gives CDR1 SEHNR, CDR2 FQNEAQ (reference sequence). Trimming shortened V by 8 bases and J by 1 base, and 17 bases separated the two germline ends. The CDR3 sequence is CASRRPPGQNTGELFF. CDR3 bases: TGTGCCAGCCGGAGGCCACCGGGACAGAACACCGGGGAGCTGTTTTTT. Full variable domain (outside the CDR3, taken from reference TRBV7-9 and TRBJ2-2): DTGVSQNPRHKITKRGQNVTFRCDPISEHNRLYWYRQTLGQGPEFLTYFQNEAQLEKSRLLSDRFSAERPKGSFSTLEIQRTEQGDSAMYLCASRRPPGQNTGELFFGEGSRLTVL.

The CDR3 DNA is TGTGCCAGCAGTCCAACGGGACAGTCTAACTATGGCTACACCTTC. Encoded protein: CASSPTGQSNYGYTF. The gene calls are TRBV2 and TRBJ1-2; 7 bases are a match to TRBD1. Trimming removed 5 bases from V and 0 bases from J; junction bases left unmatched: 6. Looked up from germline, CDR1 is SNHLY and CDR2 is FYNNEI. The CDR3 is 15 amino acids.

This clone was found a few times. The chain carries TRBV7-3 and TRBJ2-1, with D perhaps matching TRBD1 (5 bases). The CDR3 is made up of 17 amino acids. In germline, CDR1 is SGHTA, CDR2 FQGTGA. V lost 0 bases and J 0 bases, leaving 12 bases between the germline ends. The CDR3 DNA reads as TGTGCCAGCAGCTTAACAGGGGTGGGGTTCTCCTACAATGAGCAGTTCTTC. Translating it yields CASSLTGVGFSYNEQFF.

The genes are TRBV6-1 and TRBJ1-2, with 9 bases aligning to TRBD1. This CDR3 region has 15 residues. The V gene's germline CDR1 is MNHNS and CDR2 SASEGT. V dropped 3 bases and J dropped 4; count of bases not matched to a gene: 6. CDR3 nucleotide sequence: TGTGCCAGCAGTGACAGGGACAGGGAGTTCTATGGCTACACCTTC. The encoded protein is CASSDRDREFYGYTF.

The chain couples TRBV9 to TRBJ1-4; the D is unclear. The germline CDR1 and CDR2 sequences are SGDLS and YYNGEE. The V and J ends lost 0 bases and 4 bases respectively, with 7 bases between them. This CDR3 is 14 amino acids long. The CDR3 DNA sequence: TGTGCCAGCAGCGTAGGCAGCCGTAATGAAAAACTGTTTTTT. Translated, it gives CASSVGSRNEKLFF. The full variable domain, with the rest looked up from reference TRBV9 and TRBJ1-4, is DSGVTQTPKHLITATGQRVTLRCSPRSGDLSVYWYQQSLDQGLQFLIQYYNGEERAKGNILERFSAQQFPDLHSELNLSSLELGDSALYFCASSVGSRNEKLFFGSGTQLSVL.

The V call is TRBV5-1, the J call TRBJ1-1, with D tentatively TRBD1 (6 bases). The length of the CDR3 is 18 residues. Trimming stripped 4 bases from V and 4 bases from J, with 26 bases between. CDR1 is SGHRS and CDR2 is YFSETQ in the germline V gene. As DNA, the CDR3 is TGCGCCAGCAGCATGATTCCGGGACATTCCCCAGGGAGCACTGAAGCTTTCTTT. Translation: CASSMIPGHSPGSTEAFF.

The chain carries TRBV10-3 and TRBJ2-7; either TRBD1 or TRBD2 may supply D (5 bases each). The DNA end favors TRBJ2-5, so the J call may be wrong. The CDR3 is 16 amino acids. Germline V gene sequence: CDR1 ENHRY, CDR2 SYGVKD. CDR3 nucleotides: TGTGCCATCAGTGCCCCGGGGCACTCCGCCACAGAGACCCAGTACTTC. Its translation is CAISAPGHSATETQYF.

The genes are TRBV6-1 and TRBJ2-7; perhaps D is TRBD1 or TRBD2 (6 bases each). Trimming removed 0 bases from V and 1 base from J, with 10 bases in between. Per germline, CDR1 MNHNS and CDR2 SASEGT. The CDR3 extends over 15 amino acids. CDR3 in amino acids: CASSEAGGTSYEQYF. The DNA for the CDR3 is TGTGCCAGCAGTGAAGCAGGGGGGACTTCCTACGAGCAGTACTTC.

The V call is TRBV6-1, the J call TRBJ1-1; 8 bases line up with TRBD1. Germline V gene lookup returns CDR1 MNHNS and CDR2 SASEGT. The trim removed 6 bases at V and 5 bases at J, leaving 2 bases unmatched. The CDR3 totals 12 residues. The CDR3 DNA reads as TGTGCCAGCAGACGACAGGGGACTGAAGCTTTCTTT. Translating it yields CASRRQGTEAFF.

This rearrangement joins TRBV28 to TRBJ1-6, with unresolved D. CDR1 is MDHEN and CDR2 is SYDVKM in the germline V gene. The V and J ends lost 5 bases and 7 bases respectively, with 9 bases between them. CDR3 length: 13 amino acids. The CDR3 region has the DNA TGTGCCAGCAGTGTGGCAGAGAATTCACCCCTCCACTTT. Encoded protein: CASSVAENSPLHF.

V gene TRBV2 combines with J gene TRBJ1-2, with 8 bases that match TRBD1. Germline trimming cut 1 base from V and 2 bases from J; bases unmatched to any gene: 6. The CDR3 extends over 16 amino acids. Germline CDR1 and CDR2: SNHLY and FYNNEI. The DNA for the CDR3 is TGTGCCAGCAGTGAAGGGACAGGGCTAAAAAACTATGGCTACACCTTC. Protein: CASSEGTGLKNYGYTF.

The chain combines TRBV29-1 with TRBJ2-1; D is unresolved. Germline V lookup: CDR1 SQVTM, CDR2 ANQGSEA. The CDR3 totals 16 residues. The V end was cut by 0 bases, the J end by 4 bases, with 16 bases between. CDR3 in amino acids: CSVEDLRTRLYNEQFF. CDR3 bases: TGCAGCGTTGAAGATCTTCGGACCAGATTATACAATGAGCAGTTCTTC.

The V and J genes are TRBV5-4 and TRBJ2-7, with 10 positions matching TRBD1. Germline CDR1 reads SGHNT; CDR2 reads YYREEE (reference sequence). There are 17 residues in the CDR3. The trim removed 4 bases at V and 2 bases at J, leaving 12 bases unmatched. The CDR3 loop reads CASSPPRGTGDTYEQYF. CDR3 coding DNA: TGTGCCAGCAGCCCCCCACGCGGGACAGGGGATACCTACGAGCAGTACTTC.

This clone has just a few counts. The chain combines TRBV15 with TRBJ2-3; D gene ambiguous. Germline V gene lookup returns CDR1 LNHNV and CDR2 YYDKDF (reference sequence). The CDR3 is 14 amino acids. V dropped 5 bases and J dropped 2 bases, with 11 bases sitting between them. CDR3 residues: CATSWLGVTDTQYF. The CDR3 DNA is TGTGCCACCAGCTGGCTAGGAGTCACAGATACGCAGTATTTT. The entire variable domain, with the rest obtained from reference TRBV15 and TRBJ2-3, is as follows: DAMVIQNPRYQVTQFGKPVTLSCSQTLNHNVMYWYQQKSSQAPKLLFHYYDKDFNNEADTPDNFQSRRPNTSFCFLDIRSPGLGDTAMYLCATSWLGVTDTQYFGPGTRLTVL.